The T cell receptor beta chain described here comes from a study of STAT5B mutations in CD4+ large granular lymphocyte leukemia. Germline CDR1 SGHKS, CDR2 YYEKEE (reference sequence). The V end was cut by 0 bases, the J end by 0 bases, with 10 bases between. The CDR3 consists of 15 residues. Sequencing was performed with immunoSEQ multiplex PCR; in TCRdb, only in-frame clones are kept and a portion is missing. The sample carries under 40,000 clones, approximately 80% recorded once. Sequenced material: CD4+ T cells from blood buffy coats. V usage is TRBV5-5 and J usage is TRBJ2-7, with D maybe TRBD1 (5 bases). This TCR derives from a human donor in good health. In DNA form, the CDR3 reads TGTGCCAGCAGCTTGGTAGGGGATAGCTCCTACGAGCAGTACTTC. Protein product: CASSLVGDSSYEQYF.